This is a list of T cell receptor beta chains from one sample in a study of blood T cell repertoires in COVID-19. Some clones are missing from TCRdb's copy, which holds only in-frame ones; the method was immunoSEQ multiplex PCR. The profile shows more than 100,000 clones, approximately 84% of them singletons. Sequenced input: peripheral blood. The receptors were gathered from a woman between 25 and 40 years old who had recovered from COVID-19. Both conserved end residues are part of each CDR3. A D gene is named only where the DNA matches it firmly. Not all rows give a size; the values are once, few, many and, for expanded clones, a class.

abundance,v_gene,j_gene,d_gene,CDR3aa,CDR3nt
-,TRBV4-1,TRBJ2-3,TRBD2,CASSKGLAGNPLDTQYF,TGCGCCAGCAGCAAGGGACTAGCGGGAAACCCGTTGGATACGCAGTATTTT
-,TRBV7-9,TRBJ2-1,TRBD2,CASSQGSGTSVFNEQFF,TGTGCCAGCAGCCAAGGATCCGGGACTAGCGTGTTCAATGAGCAGTTCTTC
-,TRBV3-1/TRBV3-2,TRBJ2-3,-,CASSQAPHRVTTDTQYF,TGTGCCAGCAGCCAAGCCCCTCACCGGGTTACTACAGATACGCAGTATTTT
-,TRBV6-1,TRBJ1-2,-,CASSEALGGFYYGYTF,TGTGCCAGCAGTGAAGCGCTTGGCGGATTCTACTATGGCTACACCTTC
once,TRBV19,TRBJ2-7,-,CASSRDTFYEQYF,TGTGCCAGTAGCCGGGACACTTTCTACGAGCAGTACTTC
few,TRBV7-2,TRBJ1-4,-,CASSPRGGRNEKLFF,TGTGCCAGCAGCCCCCGGGGGGGGCGTAATGAAAAACTGTTTTTT
-,TRBV9,TRBJ2-3,TRBD2,CASSPRTSGSGDTQYF,TGTGCCAGCAGCCCTCGGACTAGCGGGAGCGGAGATACGCAGTATTTT
-,TRBV29-1,TRBJ2-7,TRBD2,CSVGGLAGVFSYEQYF,TGCAGCGTTGGGGGACTAGCGGGAGTCTTCTCCTACGAGCAGTACTTC
-,TRBV19,TRBJ2-2,TRBD2,CASNRKGLASGELFF,TGTGCCAGTAATAGGAAGGGACTAGCGTCCGGGGAGCTGTTTTTT
medium-sized,TRBV2,TRBJ2-4,-,CASSEDGSLAKNIQYF,TGTGCCAGCAGTGAAGACGGTTCCTTAGCCAAAAACATTCAGTACTTC
-,TRBV6-1,TRBJ1-2,TRBD1,CASSEQGARGYTF,TGTGCCAGCAGTGAACAGGGGGCGCGTGGCTACACCTTC
-,TRBV6-1,TRBJ1-5,TRBD1,CASSAEKGGQLISGPQHF,TGTGCCAGCAGTGCAGAGAAGGGGGGACAGCTTATCTCTGGGCCCCAGCATTTT
-,TRBV4-1,TRBJ2-3,-,CASSQVRLGTTDTQYF,TGCGCCAGCAGCCAAGTAAGGCTAGGAACCACAGATACGCAGTATTTT
-,TRBV5-1,TRBJ2-6,-,CASSLQGRNSGANVLTF,TGCGCCAGCAGCTTGCAGGGGCGCAATTCAGGGGCCAACGTCCTGACTTTC
-,TRBV7-9,TRBJ2-3,-,CASTRESNIDTQYF,TGTGCCAGCACCCGGGAGTCGAATATAGATACGCAGTATTTT
-,TRBV30,TRBJ2-5,TRBD2,CAYIPGGETQYF,TGTGCCTACATCCCGGGGGGGGAGACCCAGTACTTC
-,TRBV27,TRBJ1-6,-,CASSLSVSSPLHF,TGTGCCAGCAGTTTATCCGTGTCCTCACCCCTCCACTTT
-,TRBV18,TRBJ1-5,-,CASSPSQGNQPQHF,TGTGCCAGCTCACCATCCCAGGGCAATCAGCCCCAGCATTTT
-,TRBV29-1,TRBJ2-2,-,CSVATGQNTGELFF,TGCAGCGTCGCAACGGGACAAAACACCGGGGAGCTGTTTTTT
-,TRBV2,TRBJ2-7,-,CASSDITVTYEQYF,TGTGCCAGCAGTGATATAACGGTTACCTACGAGCAGTACTTC
-,TRBV10-2,TRBJ2-6,TRBD1,CASSNRGTPGANVLTF,TGCGCCAGCTCTAACAGGGGGACCCCTGGGGCCAACGTCCTGACTTTC
-,TRBV7-9,TRBJ1-4,-,CASSLPGEEKLFF,TGTGCCAGCAGCTTACCGGGGGAGGAAAAACTGTTTTTT
-,TRBV5-1,TRBJ2-5,-,CASSLSQGLETQYF,TGCGCCAGCAGCTTGTCACAGGGTCTGGAGACCCAGTACTTC
-,TRBV7-6,TRBJ2-1,TRBD2,CASSPLSGNNEQFF,TGTGCCAGCAGCCCCTTAAGCGGGAACAATGAGCAGTTCTTC
-,TRBV7-6,TRBJ2-3,-,CASSYSGLRTDTQYF,TGTGCCAGCAGCTACTCAGGACTCCGCACAGATACGCAGTATTTT
-,TRBV7-2,TRBJ2-3,-,CASSLEGAASTDTQYF,TGTGCCAGCAGCTTAGAGGGAGCGGCTAGCACAGATACGCAGTATTTT
-,TRBV10-3,TRBJ2-5,TRBD1,CAISEPRTGTGIGETQYF,TGTGCCATCAGTGAGCCACGGACCGGGACAGGGATAGGAGAGACCCAGTACTTC
-,TRBV16,TRBJ1-1,-,CASSGDGGTEAFF,TGTGCCAGCAGCGGGGACGGGGGCACTGAAGCTTTCTTT
-,TRBV29-1,TRBJ2-1,TRBD1,CSGAGTGSYNEQFF,TGCAGCGGGGCCGGGACAGGGAGCTACAATGAGCAGTTCTTC
-,TRBV2,TRBJ2-3,TRBD2,CASSESSRALAGGDTQYF,TGTGCCAGCAGTGAATCCTCCCGGGCGCTAGCGGGGGGAGATACGCAGTATTTT
-,TRBV6-5,TRBJ2-7,TRBD1,CASSAGTGAYEQYF,TGTGCCAGCAGCGCCGGGACAGGGGCCTACGAGCAGTACTTC
-,TRBV19,TRBJ2-3,TRBD2,CASSELAGGNTDTQYF,TGTGCCAGTAGTGAACTAGCGGGAGGGAACACAGATACGCAGTATTTT
-,TRBV5-1,TRBJ2-1,-,CASSLEASSSYNEQFF,TGCGCCAGCAGCTTGGAAGCTTCGAGCTCCTACAATGAGCAGTTCTTC
-,TRBV18,TRBJ1-2,-,CASSLTKQTGASYTF,TGTGCCAGCTCACTCACCAAACAAACAGGAGCCAGCTACACCTTC
-,TRBV6-6,TRBJ1-1,TRBD1,CASSWERGRDTEAFF,TGTGCCAGCAGTTGGGAGAGGGGGCGGGACACTGAAGCTTTCTTT
-,TRBV18,TRBJ1-1,-,CASSPWESRSTEAFF,TGTGCCAGCTCACCATGGGAGTCCCGGAGCACTGAAGCTTTCTTT
-,TRBV12-2,TRBJ1-3,-,CASHRGGLSSQPMSSGNTIYF,TGTGCAAGTCATCGTGGGGGACTGAGTTCTCAACCGATGAGCTCTGGAAACACCATATATTTT
-,TRBV3-1/TRBV3-2,TRBJ2-3,-,CASTETGTSTDTQYF,TGTGCCAGCACCGAAACCGGGACTAGCACAGATACGCAGTATTTT
-,TRBV7-3,TRBJ2-5,TRBD2,CASSQGLEETQYF,TGTGCCAGCAGTCAGGGACTAGAGGAGACCCAGTACTTC
-,TRBV6-5,TRBJ2-3,-,CASSYAWERTDTQYF,TGTGCCAGCAGCTACGCATGGGAGCGCACAGATACGCAGTATTTT
-,TRBV2,TRBJ2-5,TRBD2,CASSEGPQRGGDRETQYF,TGTGCCAGCAGTGAAGGCCCCCAGCGGGGTGGGGACCGGGAGACCCAGTACTTC
once,TRBV2,TRBJ2-1,TRBD2,CASSEFREGTDEQFF,TGTGCCAGCAGTGAATTCCGGGAGGGGACGGATGAGCAGTTCTTC
-,TRBV28,TRBJ2-6,TRBD1,CASSLRLGTGEGPWGANVLTF,TGTGCCAGCAGTTTAAGGCTAGGGACAGGGGAAGGGCCCTGGGGGGCCAACGTCCTGACTTTC
-,TRBV2,TRBJ2-2,-,CASSGQGTGELFF,TGTGCCAGCAGTGGACAAGGCACCGGGGAGCTGTTTTTT
-,TRBV27,TRBJ2-7,TRBD2,CASSALAGVSEQYF,TGTGCCAGCAGTGCACTAGCGGGAGTAAGCGAGCAGTACTTC
-,TRBV14,TRBJ2-3,TRBD2,CASSQTAGADTQYF,TGTGCCAGCAGCCAAACGGCGGGAGCAGATACGCAGTATTTT
-,TRBV12-3/TRBV12-4,TRBJ2-1,-,CASSFVTNNEQFF,TGTGCCAGCAGTTTCGTAACAAACAATGAGCAGTTCTTC
-,TRBV19,TRBJ1-5,TRBD1,CASNEEGSGGLMGPQHF,TGTGCCAGTAACGAAGAGGGTTCAGGGGGCCTTATGGGGCCCCAGCATTTT
-,TRBV5-1,TRBJ2-7,-,CASSQDTVSVYEQYF,TGCGCCAGCAGCCAAGATACAGTCTCCGTTTACGAGCAGTACTTC